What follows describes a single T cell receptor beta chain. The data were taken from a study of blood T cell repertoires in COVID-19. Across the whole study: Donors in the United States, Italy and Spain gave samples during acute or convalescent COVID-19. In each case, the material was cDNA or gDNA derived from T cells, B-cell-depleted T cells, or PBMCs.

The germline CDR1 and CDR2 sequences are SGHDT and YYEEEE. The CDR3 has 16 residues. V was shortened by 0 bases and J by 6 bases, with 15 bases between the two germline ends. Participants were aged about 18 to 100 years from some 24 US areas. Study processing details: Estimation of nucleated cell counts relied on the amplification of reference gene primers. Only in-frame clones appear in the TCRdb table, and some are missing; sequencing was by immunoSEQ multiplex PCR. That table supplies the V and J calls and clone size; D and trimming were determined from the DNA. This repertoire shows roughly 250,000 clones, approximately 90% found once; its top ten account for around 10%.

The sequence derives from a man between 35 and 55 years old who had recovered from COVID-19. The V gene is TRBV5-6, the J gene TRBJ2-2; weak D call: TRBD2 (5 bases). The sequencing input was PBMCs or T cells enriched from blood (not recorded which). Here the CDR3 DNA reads TGTGCCAGCAGCTTGGAGTATTTTACGGGGTCCGGGGAGCTGTTTTTT. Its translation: CASSLEYFTGSGELFF. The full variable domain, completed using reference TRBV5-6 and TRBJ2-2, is DAGVTQSPTHLIKTRGQQVTLRCSPKSGHDTVSWYQQALGQGPQFIFQYYEEEERQRGNFPDRFSGHQFPNYSSELNVNALLLGDSALYLCASSLEYFTGSGELFFGEGSRLTVL.